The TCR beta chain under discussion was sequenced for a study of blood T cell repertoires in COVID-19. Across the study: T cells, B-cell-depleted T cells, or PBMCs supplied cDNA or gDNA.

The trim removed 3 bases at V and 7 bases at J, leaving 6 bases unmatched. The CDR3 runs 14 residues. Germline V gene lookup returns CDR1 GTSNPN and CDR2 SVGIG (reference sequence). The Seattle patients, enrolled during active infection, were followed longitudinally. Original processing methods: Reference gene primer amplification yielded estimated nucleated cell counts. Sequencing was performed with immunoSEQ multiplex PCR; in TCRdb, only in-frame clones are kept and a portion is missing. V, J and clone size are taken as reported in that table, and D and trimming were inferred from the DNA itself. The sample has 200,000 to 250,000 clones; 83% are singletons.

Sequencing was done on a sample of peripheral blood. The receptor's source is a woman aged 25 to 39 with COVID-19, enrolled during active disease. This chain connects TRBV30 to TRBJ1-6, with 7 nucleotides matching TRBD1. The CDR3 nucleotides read TGTGCCTGGAGATCCGACAGGGCCAATTCACCCCTCCACTTT. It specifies CAWRSDRANSPLHF.